The 27 T cell receptor beta chains reported below all come from one sample, sequenced in a study of blood T cell repertoires in COVID-19. The data were produced by immunoSEQ multiplex PCR, yet TCRdb's version contains in-frame clones alone and is incomplete. The sample lists fewer than 300,000 clones, about 83% occurring once. Sequencing was performed on peripheral blood. Receptors were obtained from a woman in her forties or fifties who had recovered from COVID-19.

This chain joins TRBV20-1 and TRBJ2-1, with D perhaps matching TRBD1 (5 bases). This CDR3 has 11 amino acids. The germline V gene has CDR1 DFQATT and CDR2 SNEGSKA (reference sequence). V was clipped by 3 bases and J by 12 bases, with 12 bases between them. CDR3 coding DNA: TGCAGTGCTAGCATAGTCCAGGGGCAGTTCTTC. It yields the protein CSASIVQGQFF.

A single count supports this clone. The chain joins TRBV28 to TRBJ2-2, with TRBD1 matching 7 bases. Trimming cost V 4 bases and J 4 bases; bases outside gene matches: 3. Germline V gene data show CDR1 as MDHEN and CDR2 as SYDVKM. The CDR3 has 14 amino acids. CDR3 loop: CASSSTGVTGELFF. In DNA form, the CDR3 reads TGTGCCAGCAGTTCCACAGGGGTCACCGGGGAGCTGTTTTTT. Supplemented by reference TRBV28 and TRBJ2-2, the full variable domain reads DVKVTQSSRYLVKRTGEKVFLECVQDMDHENMFWYRQDPGLGLRLIYFSYDVKMKEKGDIPEGYSVSREKKERFSLILESASTNQTSMYLCASSSTGVTGELFFGEGSRLTVL.

This rearrangement joins TRBV5-6 to TRBJ2-2; TRBD1 aligns across 10 bases. Trimming cost V 5 bases and J 2 bases; bases outside gene matches: 6. CDR1 is SGHDT, CDR2 YYEEEE, per germline. The CDR3 is 16 residues long. CDR3 amino acids: CASRGTGVINTGELFF. The CDR3 DNA follows: TGTGCCAGCAGAGGGACAGGGGTTATCAACACCGGGGAGCTGTTTTTT.

Note on this clone: One junction end does not reproduce the germline sequence, and a read error may be involved. This chain links TRBV9 with TRBJ2-3; D is ambiguous. The CDR3 consists of 12 residues. Germline V CDR1 and CDR2: SGDLS, YYNGEE. The CDR3 here is CASSVDTDAQYF. As DNA, the CDR3 is TGTGCCAGCAGCGTAGACACAGATGCGCAGTATTTT.

The rearrangement uses TRBV19 and TRBJ1-5; D ambiguous. The V and J ends lost 6 bases and 6 bases respectively, with 15 bases between them. The CDR3 runs 14 residues. Per germline, CDR1 LNHDA and CDR2 SQIVND (reference sequence). The CDR3, as DNA: TGTGCCAGTAGCCCGTCCGGGTTGGGTCAGCCCCAGCATTTT. Its protein product is CASSPSGLGQPQHF.

V gene TRBV9 combines with J gene TRBJ2-7, with D tentatively TRBD1 (5 bases). The germline V gene has CDR1 SGDLS and CDR2 YYNGEE. Trimming removed 0 bases from V and 2 bases from J, with 9 bases in between. The CDR3 loop spans 14 amino acids. The CDR3 sequence is CASSVDRSAYEQYF. The CDR3 DNA reads TGTGCCAGCAGCGTAGACAGGTCGGCCTACGAGCAGTACTTC.

This sequence joins TRBV7-2 and TRBJ1-1; 9 nucleotides agree with TRBD1. Trimming cost V 2 bases and J 11 bases; bases outside gene matches: 15. This CDR3 is 16 amino acids long. Germline V lookup: CDR1 SGHTA, CDR2 FQGNSA. The CDR3 region is CASSLQGPGQGRRAFF. The CDR3 DNA follows: TGTGCCAGCAGCTTACAGGGCCCGGGACAGGGTCGGCGTGCTTTCTTT.

This chain uses TRBV27 with TRBJ2-1; TRBD1 is a possible D gene (6 bases). CDR1 MNHEY and CDR2 SMNVEV come from the germline V gene (reference sequence). The CDR3 has 18 amino acids. Trimming took off 2 bases at V and 0 bases at J, with 17 bases between the two ends. CDR3 DNA sequence: TGTGCCAGCAGTTTAGGTAGGGGGTGGACCAGCTCCTACAATGAGCAGTTCTTC. This encodes CASSLGRGWTSSYNEQFF.

The rearrangement uses TRBV18 and TRBJ1-1, with D tentatively TRBD1 (6 bases). The germline V gene has CDR1 KGHSH and CDR2 LQKENI. Trimming stripped 3 bases from V and 8 bases from J, with 19 bases between. The CDR3 spans 15 residues. The DNA of the CDR3 is TGTGCCAGCTCACCGCTGGGGGGGCCATCACAAGAAGCTTTCTTT. Amino acid sequence: CASSPLGGPSQEAFF. The full variable domain, completed using reference TRBV18 and TRBJ1-1, is NAGVMQNPRHLVRRRGQEARLRCSPMKGHSHVYWYRQLPEEGLKFMVYLQKENIIDESGMPKERFSAEFPKEGPSILRIQQVVRGDSAAYFCASSPLGGPSQEAFFGQGTRLTVV.

The gene calls are TRBV19 and TRBJ2-5; D perhaps matches TRBD2 (6 bases). V dropped 5 bases and J dropped 2 bases, with 15 bases sitting between them. Per germline, CDR1 LNHDA and CDR2 SQIVND (reference sequence). The CDR3 extends over 15 amino acids. The CDR3 region is CASSAQAGRQETQYF. In DNA, the CDR3 is TGTGCCAGTAGTGCTCAAGCGGGCCGGCAAGAGACCCAGTACTTC.

The rearrangement joins TRBV28 to TRBJ1-2; the match to TRBD1 covers 8 bases. Germline V gene lookup returns CDR1 MDHEN and CDR2 SYDVKM. After removal of 5 bases from V and 7 bases from J, the junction contained 6 bases not matched to a gene. The CDR3 sequence is 13 residues long. This CDR3 is CASSGQGGGGYTF. The CDR3 coding sequence is TGTGCCAGCAGTGGACAGGGAGGTGGTGGCTACACCTTC.

This clone was recorded at least ten times. This sequence joins TRBV27 and TRBJ1-6; TRBD1 might be the D (5 bases). The V end lost 0 bases, the J end lost 2 bases, and 14 bases lay between the germline ends. Germline CDR1 and CDR2: MNHEY and SMNVEV (reference sequence). CDR3 length equals 18 residues. This CDR3 reads CASSLSGDRTTYNSPLHF. CDR3 DNA: TGTGCCAGCAGTTTATCCGGCGACAGAACAACCTATAATTCACCCCTCCACTTT.

This sequence joins TRBV7-2 and TRBJ2-7, with a tentative D call TRBD1 (6 bases). The V and J ends lost 2 bases and 6 bases respectively, with 14 bases between them. This CDR3 has 14 amino acids. Germline CDR1 and CDR2: SGHTA and FQGNSA. CDR3 bases: TGTGCCAGCAGCTTAAGACAGGCAAAGGGCGAGCAGTACTTC. It specifies CASSLRQAKGEQYF.

The CDR3 nucleotides read TGTGCCAGCAGCATCGGGACAGGGAATGAGCAGTTCTTC. This encodes CASSIGTGNEQFF. The chain joins TRBV7-7 to TRBJ2-1; TRBD1 matches at 9 bases. Germline V gene data show CDR1 as SSHAT and CDR2 as FNYEAQ (reference sequence). The CDR3 consists of 13 residues. The junction had 3 bases not matched to a gene; V was cut back by 5 bases and J by 7 bases.

J is TRBJ2-3 and V is TRBV3-1 (or the pseudogene TRBV3-2), with 9 bases that match TRBD2. V trimming: 5 bases; J trimming: 2 bases; junction bases outside the gene matches: 17. The CDR3 covers 19 residues. CDR1 and CDR2 (germline): LGHDT, YNNKEL (reference sequence). The CDR3 sequence: CASSWRPISGRESTDTQYF. CDR3 nucleotide sequence: TGTGCCAGCAGCTGGCGACCCATTAGCGGGAGAGAATCCACAGATACGCAGTATTTT.

The CDR3 region is CATSRDFGYGYTF. DNA of the CDR3: TGTGCCACCAGCAGAGATTTCGGCTATGGCTACACCTTC. The V gene is TRBV15, the J gene TRBJ1-2, with no clear D. Germline CDR1 and CDR2: LNHNV and YYDKDF (reference sequence). V lost 0 bases and J 4 bases, leaving 6 bases between the germline ends. The CDR3 has 13 residues.

The chain is built from TRBV9 and TRBJ2-6; 10 bases are a match to TRBD2. Unmatched junction bases numbered 8, after V lost 2 bases and J lost 0 bases. The germline V gene encodes CDR1 SGDLS and CDR2 YYNGEE. The length of the CDR3 is 19 residues. The CDR3 loop reads CASSVRVTSGASGANVLTF. The CDR3 bases are TGTGCCAGCAGCGTGAGGGTAACTAGCGGGGCCTCTGGGGCCAACGTCCTGACTTTC.

The rearrangement uses TRBV3-1 (or the pseudogene TRBV3-2) and TRBJ2-1; D is unresolved. Trimming left V 4 bases short and J 4 bases short, with 5 bases between. Germline CDR1 reads LGHDT; CDR2 reads YNNKEL (reference sequence). The CDR3 loop spans 12 amino acids. In DNA, the CDR3 is TGTGCCAGCAGCCCATCATACAATGAGCAGTTCTTC. Protein product: CASSPSYNEQFF.

This clone showed up just a few times. J is TRBJ2-2 and V is TRBV5-1; 9 bases align to TRBD1. The V gene end was trimmed by 4 bases and the J gene end by 4 bases; junction bases not matched to a gene: 8. The CDR3 has 16 residues. CDR1 is SGHRS and CDR2 is YFSETQ in the germline V gene. CDR3 protein: CASSATGGSVTGELFF. CDR3 nucleotide sequence: TGCGCCAGCAGCGCCACAGGGGGCTCTGTCACCGGGGAGCTGTTTTTT.

The rearrangement joins TRBV5-1 to TRBJ2-3; TRBD2 aligns across 7 bases. CDR3 size: 16 residues. CDR1 and CDR2 from the germline V gene are SGHRS and YFSETQ. V lost 1 base and J lost 1; bases outside the gene matches: 6. The CDR3 region has the DNA TGCGCCAGCAGCTTGTTGGTTCTAGCGGGCACAGATACGCAGTATTTT. It is translated as CASSLLVLAGTDTQYF.

The chain uses TRBV7-9 and TRBJ2-7; 7 bases match TRBD2. The CDR3 loop spans 17 amino acids. Germline CDR1 and CDR2: SEHNR and FQNEAQ (reference sequence). V was clipped by 8 bases and J by 4 bases; unmatched bases: 20. The CDR3 DNA reads as TGTGCCAGCTGCTCGTTGGGGGGGGACTATCCAAGGTACGAGCAGTACTTC. It codes for CASCSLGGDYPRYEQYF. Together with reference TRBV7-9 and TRBJ2-7, the CDR3 gives the full variable domain: DTGVSQNPRHKITKRGQNVTFRCDPISEHNRLYWYRQTLGQGPEFLTYFQNEAQLEKSRLLSDRFSAERPKGSFSTLEIQRTEQGDSAMYLCASCSLGGDYPRYEQYFGPGTRLTVT.

The chain combines TRBV27 with TRBJ2-3; 9 bases line up with TRBD2. The junction had 9 bases not matched to a gene; V was cut back by 0 bases and J by 2 bases. CDR3 length: 18 amino acids. Germline CDR1 reads MNHEY; CDR2 reads SMNVEV (reference sequence). This CDR3 is CASSLSLLTSGITDTQYF. For the CDR3, the DNA is TGTGCCAGCAGTTTATCCCTCCTGACTAGCGGAATCACAGATACGCAGTATTTT.

The CDR3 sequence is CASSPTGGTSGVDTSPGTQYF. CDR3 DNA sequence: TGTGCCAGCAGCCCCACGGGTGGGACTAGCGGGGTAGACACCTCCCCGGGGACCCAGTACTTC. The genes are TRBV7-8 and TRBJ2-5; the match to TRBD2 covers 13 bases. The V and J ends lost 5 bases and 7 bases, in that order; junction bases with no gene match: 25. There are 21 residues in the CDR3. Looked up from germline, CDR1 is SGHVS and CDR2 is FQNEAQ.

The rearrangement joins TRBV27 to TRBJ2-2; 7 nucleotides align to TRBD1. The length of the CDR3 is 17 residues. The trim removed 4 bases at V and 6 bases at J, leaving 14 bases unmatched. Per the germline V gene, CDR1 is MNHEY and CDR2 is SMNVEV (reference sequence). CDR3 in amino acids: CASSSSAQGVGAGELFF. CDR3 coding DNA: TGTGCCAGCAGTTCAAGCGCCCAGGGGGTGGGGGCCGGGGAGCTGTTTTTT.

The chain links TRBV27 to TRBJ2-3, with D possibly being TRBD2 (6 bases). There are 15 residues in the CDR3. Trimming pared 5 bases from V and 0 bases from J, leaving 12 bases between. The V gene's germline CDR1 is MNHEY and CDR2 SMNVEV (reference sequence). The CDR3, as DNA: TGTGCCAGCAGTCAAAATGGGAGGAGCACAGATACGCAGTATTTT. As protein: CASSQNGRSTDTQYF.

This chain links TRBV27 with TRBJ2-5; TRBD1 might be the D (7 bases). This CDR3 comprises 15 residues. V was clipped by 8 bases and J by 2 bases, with 18 bases between them. The V gene's germline CDR1 is MNHEY and CDR2 SMNVEV (reference sequence). The DNA of the CDR3 is TGTGCCAGCCGATATGGCGGGACAGTACAAGAGACCCAGTACTTC. The encoded protein is CASRYGGTVQETQYF.

The J gene is TRBJ2-7, the V gene TRBV10-3, with 14 nucleotides matching TRBD2. Germline lookup yields CDR1 ENHRY and CDR2 SYGVKD. The CDR3 runs 15 residues. V shed 5 bases, J shed 7 bases, and the junction held 7 bases outside the gene matches. As DNA, the CDR3 is TGTGCCATCAGTATAGGGACTAGCGGGAGCGGTGAGCAGTACTTC. It codes for CAISIGTSGSGEQYF.